A single TCR beta chain is shown here with its context. In its sample, this clone was seen a few times. The specificity of this receptor is unknown. No base-level quality is on record; no much larger clone is a single base apart. In total, approximately 700 healthy bone marrow donors made up the cohort. Cohort members were all nominally healthy when sampled, although unrecorded immune exposures were likely present. The donor tested CMV seronegative and was one of the 352 seronegative cohort members. Each donor provided a peripheral blood sample, and peripheral blood mononuclear cells were used for TCR beta sequencing. Genomic DNA was extracted from the blood cell samples with the Qiagen DNeasy Blood Extraction Kit. The sample is drawn from a study of cytomegalovirus exposure and HLA in healthy donors (dated by TCRdb to the late 2010s). Background for the entire study: In an earlier analysis of 587 of the donors, less than 350 Gb of sequence data and some 120 million unique TCR beta sequences from roughly 190 million T cells were reported. An early release covering roughly 640 HLA-typed donors comprised about 320 gigabases of sequencing data and tens of millions of unique TCR sequences. Of the 300 to 500 genotyped donors, 65% to 90% were placed in the genetic ancestry cluster associated with self-reported Caucasian donors. The aim of the study was to test whether cataloging public T cell receptors could identify signatures of past pathogen exposure. The T cell repertoires of 670 or so subjects were profiled by immunosequencing and related to cytomegalovirus serostatus. Besides the first cohort of roughly 660 subjects, a separate validation cohort made up of over 95 different subjects was used. To predict cytomegalovirus infection status, the study brought together high-throughput TCR immunosequencing, statistical association of individual TCRs with disease status, and machine learning. In a later analysis, previously published TCR beta repertoires from some 640 donors were re-analyzed and high-resolution HLA genotyping was added so that TCR occurrence patterns could be studied. The later analysis used no new phenotypic data to find candidate immune exposures, relying instead on TCR beta sequences and their occurrence across donors. An earlier analysis of 587 of the donors used high-throughput TCR beta sequencing to judge whether each TCR beta V gene segment behaved as functional or pseudogenic. Donor age, sex, ethnicity and CMV serostatus were collected together with the repertoire data. A later genetic analysis used genome-wide SNP genotypes for about 60% of the roughly 700 donors, treating that subset as a discovery cohort. All discovery cohort repertoires had been generated using a single sequencing platform. HLA typing covered class I and class II loci at four-digit resolution. Typing coverage varied by locus: 629-630 donors for A, B, C, DRB1 and DQB1; under 550 for DQA1; about 590 for DPA1; roughly 470 for DPB1. Roughly 5 DR-DQ haplotypes were handled as single units for association and clustering, since linkage in the cohort was strong. Among 300 to 500 genotyped donors of the cohort, an average of approximately 220,000 unique TCR beta nucleotide sequences was sequenced per donor, of which 15% to 20% were non-productive. The study at large found these results: Sequencing depth was assumed to be roughly uniform across donors in the presence/absence analyses, though that assumption may not hold. Because some donors lacked HLA typing at each locus, the association tests relied only on the typed subset. The earlier analysis of about 600 of the donors excluded roughly 16 rarely observed V segments, including chromosome 9 orphons, because counts were too low. In a later genetic analysis, fewer N-insertions in productive TCRs were reported among donors in an Asian-associated ancestry cluster than the roughly 670-donor mean. In an earlier analysis of about 540 of the donors, most TCR beta V segments were observed in productive rearrangements about 90% or about 30% of the time, broadly matching IMGT annotations. Most CMV-associated TCR beta chains appeared to be HLA-restricted in a later analysis, and the HLA associations seemed to be driven largely by CMV exposure. A further reported finding was that TCR beta sequences accurately predicted the HLA-A and HLA-B alleles for most subjects in the first cohort. A later analysis found that HLA-associated TCR beta chains were more clonally expanded and had lower generation probabilities than equally common non-associated chains. Most TCR sequences were observed very rarely across donors, whereas some public TCRs were present in many individuals. Several of the top co-occurrence clusters appeared to be linked to parvovirus B19, influenza, CMV and Epstein-Barr virus, according to a later analysis. V-gene and J-gene trimming of TCR beta chains was associated with a missense DCLRE1C variant in a later genetic analysis, and the association was replicated in an independent cohort. For the cohort, immune exposure information was limited to CMV serostatus. The classifier was reported to diagnose cytomegalovirus status with high specificity and sensitivity in both the original and validation cohorts. Correlated functional status among segregating V segments might reflect linkage disequilibrium, but an unknown experimental factor could not be ruled out. A cluster of highly shared sequence variants was judged likely to be a technical artifact of the sequencing pipeline. The authors suggested that the approach could potentially be extended to other disease states and immunological phenotypes. When HLA alleles, especially DR and DQ, strongly co-occurred, attributing TCR associations to individual alleles was difficult. In the study, 150 to 200 TCR beta chains were listed as associated with cytomegalovirus. A later analysis found that TCR association rates varied across HLA loci, with DRB1 alleles showing the most associated TCRs and HLA-C alleles the fewest. At a false discovery rate of 0.05, a later analysis linked 16,951 TCR beta sequences to specific HLA alleles. A few of the identified cytomegalovirus-associated TCR beta chains were confirmed in vitro to be specific for cytomegalovirus antigens. Only TCR beta chains were sequenced in this cohort, and the absence of alpha or paired-chain data limited detectable features.

Libraries were prepared through the immunoSEQ multiplex PCR assay. For the multiplex PCR, a mixture combining 60 forward primers for TCR Vbeta segments and 13 reverse primers for TCR Jbeta segments was used. A multiplex PCR assay on genomic DNA amplified the CDR3 region of rearranged TCR beta genes. On the Illumina HiSeq System, the amplified TCR beta libraries were sequenced as 87-base-pair reads. On the authors' methods: A later analysis tallied around 82 million unique TCR beta chains across the approximately 670 repertoires, and 10 million to 11 million of those chains were shared by two or more donors. Raw reads were error-corrected and collapsed into unique sequences by a nearest-neighbor algorithm in which closely related sequences were merged to remove PCR and sequencing errors. CDR3 sequences were aligned to IMGT reference sequences to assign V, D and J gene segments. For a sequence to be retained, a match of at least six nucleotides was required to both a V gene segment and a J gene segment. A rearrangement counted as productive if the CDR3 had no stop codons and remained in frame with V and J, and every other rearrangement counted as non-productive. Following IMGT convention, CDR3 was defined as the stretch from the second conserved V-encoded cysteine to the conserved J-encoded phenylalanine. The earlier analysis of a few hundred of the donors excluded any sequence lacking an unambiguous match to a single V gene segment. In an earlier analysis of 500 to 750 of the donors, V segments were called functional above 56.7% productive rearrangements and were called segregating when the between-donor standard deviation exceeded 5%. To diagnose cytomegalovirus status from the catalog of TCR beta chain sequences, a statistical classification framework was built. V and J gene assignment, in a later analysis, came from comparing TCR nucleotide sequences with IMGT/GENE-DB human TR gene sequences. The TCRdist pipeline was used in a later analysis to assign CDR3 sequences and most-parsimonious VDJ recombination scenarios. In a later analysis, every TCR beta chain was defined by the combination of its CDR3 amino acid sequence and its V-gene family, and reads without a unique V-gene family were dropped. To address suspected cross-contamination and a sequencing artifact, a later analysis removed 592 highly shared, low-generation-probability nucleotide sequences. A later analysis calculated a clonal expansion index for each public chain from normalized within-repertoire ranks of inferred template counts. In a later analysis, generation probabilities were computed with a VDJ recombination model fitted to out-of-frame rearrangements, and the resulting probabilities were checked against IGoR. Hypergeometric tests were used in a later analysis to score TCR-TCR, TCR-HLA and TCR-CMV co-occurrence, with a repertoire-size bias correction applied to the TCR pairs. False discovery rates were estimated in a later analysis by permuting HLA or CMV assignments 20 times. In a later analysis, co-occurring TCRs were grouped using DBSCAN, with TCRdist sequence similarity added in when clustering inside HLA-allele-positive subsets. For co-occurrence clustering, repertoires with fewer than 30,000 or more than 120,000 public chains were excluded, along with several repertoires with anomalous nucleotide sharing. TCRdb stores this immuneACCESS table with in-frame sequences only. Part of the clones is absent; in the studies checked, under half of the shortfall reflects unresolved V genes, and no reason is known for the rest. That table is the source of V, J and clone size, and D and trimming were worked out from the DNA. This sample lists about 190,000 clones; around 80% were detected once. About 1% of the sample is held by the ten biggest clonotypes.

Material: PBMCs. The TCR sequence derives from a woman in her thirties or forties in good health and CMV-seronegative.

The CDR3 in this case is CASSEYSGGYNEQFF. The DNA sequence is given as TGTGCCAGCAGTGAATATAGCGGGGGCTACAATGAGCAGTTCTTC. The rearranged segments are TRBV25-1 and TRBJ2-1, with 9 central nucleotides matching TRBD2. CDR1 MGHDK and CDR2 SYGVNS were looked up in the germline V gene. Germline trimming: 0 bases from V, 3 bases from J; junction bases outside gene matches: 0. Reading from cysteine to phenylalanine, the CDR3 counts 15 amino acids. The kept DNA is CDR3 alone, 45 bases in frame from the first base.